This T cell receptor (beta chain) emerged from a study of PD-L1 blockade in urothelial cancer. Regarding this clone: Its specificity is not known.

As to time point: pretreatment peripheral blood. Study-wide results and limits: At 3 weeks on treatment, tumor-associated clones expanded more with durable benefit.

Assay used: immunoSEQ multiplex PCR; TCRdb lists only in-frame clones, some missing. The sample lists almost 90,000 clones, about 83% occurring once. CDR1 is SGHNT and CDR2 is YYREEE in the germline V gene (reference sequence). The CDR3 loop spans 15 amino acids. V lost 2 bases to trimming and J lost 0 bases, with 9 bases between them. Sequencing was performed on PBMCs, taken around atezolizumab (anti-PD-L1) treatment. This chain connects TRBV5-4 to TRBJ2-1, with D possibly matching TRBD1 (6 bases). The sequence was collected from a man in his 60s with urothelial cancer. The chain's CDR3 is CASSFDRSSYNEQFF. As DNA, the CDR3 is TGTGCCAGCAGCTTCGACAGGAGCTCCTACAATGAGCAGTTCTTC.